The TCR beta chain described here comes from a study of blood T cell repertoires in COVID-19. Clones were sequenced by immunoSEQ multiplex PCR, and TCRdb holds only the in-frame ones, with some missing. Of under 300,000 clones in the sample, approximately 82% were seen once. This clone was counted only a few times. The CDR3 length is 12 residues. Germline V gene sequence: CDR1 SGHTA, CDR2 FQGNSA. The ends were cut back, 3 bases at V and 9 bases at J, with 6 bases in the middle. The chain uses TRBV7-2 and TRBJ1-6; D is perhaps TRBD1 (5 bases). The sequence came from a man aged 35 to 55 who had recovered from COVID-19. What was sequenced was peripheral blood. CDR3 in amino acids: CASSFDSSPLHF. CDR3 bases: TGTGCCAGCAGCTTTGACAGTTCACCCCTCCACTTT.